Listed here are 3 T cell receptor beta chains from one sample, sequenced in a study of response to subunit inactivated influenza vaccine. MiXCR was run by TCRdb on the RT-PCR reads, yielding one entry per CDR3 protein. The sample includes approximately 500,000 distinct CDR3 sequences, 10% to 15% of them seen just once. Sequenced here: PBMCs from blood, sampled roughly 6 weeks after vaccination. The receptors were sampled from a man aged 50 to 60 who received an inactivated influenza vaccine.

This clonotype appeared many times. The J gene is TRBJ2-1, the V gene TRBV4-3; 8 bases map to TRBD2. This CDR3 is 16 amino acids long. The germline CDR1 and CDR2 sequences are LGHNA and YSLEER. The ends lost 4 bases at V and 6 bases at J; junction bases unmatched: 11. DNA for the CDR3: TGCGCCAGCAGCCTATATCAAGGGACTAGTGGCAATGAGCAGTTCTTC. Amino acids: CASSLYQGTSGNEQFF.

This clonotype was seen a few times. The chain links TRBV20-1 to TRBJ2-1; 7 bases align to TRBD2. The V gene's germline CDR1 is DFQATT and CDR2 SNEGSKA (reference sequence). The CDR3 totals 12 residues. Trimming removed 3 bases from V and 14 bases from J; junction bases left unmatched: 10. The CDR3 loop is CSARDSGRMEFF. Written as DNA, the CDR3 is TGCAGTGCTAGGGATAGCGGGCGGATGGAGTTCTTC.

The table lists this clonotype with a few counts. The genes are TRBV4-3 and TRBJ2-3; no definite D call. Germline V lookup: CDR1 LGHNA, CDR2 YSLEER. The CDR3 sequence is 14 residues long. Trimming cost V 2 bases and J 0 bases, with 6 bases left between them. Written as DNA, the CDR3 is TGCGCCAGCAGCCAAATACTGAGCACAGATACGCAGTATTTT. The encoded protein is CASSQILSTDTQYF.